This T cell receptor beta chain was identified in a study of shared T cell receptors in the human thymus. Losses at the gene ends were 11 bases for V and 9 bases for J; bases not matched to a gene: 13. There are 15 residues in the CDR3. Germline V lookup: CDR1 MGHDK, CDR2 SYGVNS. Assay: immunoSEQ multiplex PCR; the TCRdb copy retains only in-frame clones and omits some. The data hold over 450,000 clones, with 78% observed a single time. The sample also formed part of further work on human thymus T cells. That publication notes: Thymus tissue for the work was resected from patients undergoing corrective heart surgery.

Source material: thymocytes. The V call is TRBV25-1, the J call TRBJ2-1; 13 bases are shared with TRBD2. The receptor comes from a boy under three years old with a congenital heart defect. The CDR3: CASRITSGRGGEQFF. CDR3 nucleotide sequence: TGTGCCTCCCGAATTACTAGCGGGAGGGGCGGTGAGCAGTTCTTC.